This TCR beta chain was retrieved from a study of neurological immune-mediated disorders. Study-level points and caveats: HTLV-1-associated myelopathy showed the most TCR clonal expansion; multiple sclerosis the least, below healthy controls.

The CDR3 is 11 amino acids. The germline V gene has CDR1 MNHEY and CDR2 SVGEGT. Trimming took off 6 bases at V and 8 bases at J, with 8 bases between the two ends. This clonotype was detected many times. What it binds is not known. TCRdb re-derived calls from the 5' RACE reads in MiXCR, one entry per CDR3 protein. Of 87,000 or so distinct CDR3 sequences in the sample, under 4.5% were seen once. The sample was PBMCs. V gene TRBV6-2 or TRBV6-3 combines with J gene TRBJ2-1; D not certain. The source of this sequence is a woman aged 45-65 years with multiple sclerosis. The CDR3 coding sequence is TGTGCCAGCAGCTTCAATTATGAGCAGTTCTTC. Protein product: CASSFNYEQFF.